The sequence of this TCR beta chain was determined in a study of shared clonotypes between healthy human individuals. The unsorted PBMC sample used ten immunoSEQ deep assay plates. Assay used: immunoSEQ multiplex PCR; TCRdb lists only in-frame clones, some missing. The sample carries about 490,000 clones, 76% recorded once. Adult donors, all healthy and HIV-negative, had no recent acute infections or vaccinations. The CDR3 runs to 18 residues. The V segment lost 6 bases and the J segment 0 bases; nucleotides outside the gene matches: 11. Germline lookup yields CDR1 SGHVS and CDR2 FQNEAQ. Sequencing was performed on PBMCs. The receptor was derived from a woman in her forties in good health. Some clones in this sample may be carry-over from other donors' samples. This chain links TRBV7-8 with TRBJ2-6; 7 positions agree with TRBD1. CDR3 sequence: CASRPKGARSSGANVLTF. The DNA of the CDR3 is TGTGCCAGCAGACCCAAGGGGGCCAGATCCTCTGGGGCCAACGTCCTGACTTTC.